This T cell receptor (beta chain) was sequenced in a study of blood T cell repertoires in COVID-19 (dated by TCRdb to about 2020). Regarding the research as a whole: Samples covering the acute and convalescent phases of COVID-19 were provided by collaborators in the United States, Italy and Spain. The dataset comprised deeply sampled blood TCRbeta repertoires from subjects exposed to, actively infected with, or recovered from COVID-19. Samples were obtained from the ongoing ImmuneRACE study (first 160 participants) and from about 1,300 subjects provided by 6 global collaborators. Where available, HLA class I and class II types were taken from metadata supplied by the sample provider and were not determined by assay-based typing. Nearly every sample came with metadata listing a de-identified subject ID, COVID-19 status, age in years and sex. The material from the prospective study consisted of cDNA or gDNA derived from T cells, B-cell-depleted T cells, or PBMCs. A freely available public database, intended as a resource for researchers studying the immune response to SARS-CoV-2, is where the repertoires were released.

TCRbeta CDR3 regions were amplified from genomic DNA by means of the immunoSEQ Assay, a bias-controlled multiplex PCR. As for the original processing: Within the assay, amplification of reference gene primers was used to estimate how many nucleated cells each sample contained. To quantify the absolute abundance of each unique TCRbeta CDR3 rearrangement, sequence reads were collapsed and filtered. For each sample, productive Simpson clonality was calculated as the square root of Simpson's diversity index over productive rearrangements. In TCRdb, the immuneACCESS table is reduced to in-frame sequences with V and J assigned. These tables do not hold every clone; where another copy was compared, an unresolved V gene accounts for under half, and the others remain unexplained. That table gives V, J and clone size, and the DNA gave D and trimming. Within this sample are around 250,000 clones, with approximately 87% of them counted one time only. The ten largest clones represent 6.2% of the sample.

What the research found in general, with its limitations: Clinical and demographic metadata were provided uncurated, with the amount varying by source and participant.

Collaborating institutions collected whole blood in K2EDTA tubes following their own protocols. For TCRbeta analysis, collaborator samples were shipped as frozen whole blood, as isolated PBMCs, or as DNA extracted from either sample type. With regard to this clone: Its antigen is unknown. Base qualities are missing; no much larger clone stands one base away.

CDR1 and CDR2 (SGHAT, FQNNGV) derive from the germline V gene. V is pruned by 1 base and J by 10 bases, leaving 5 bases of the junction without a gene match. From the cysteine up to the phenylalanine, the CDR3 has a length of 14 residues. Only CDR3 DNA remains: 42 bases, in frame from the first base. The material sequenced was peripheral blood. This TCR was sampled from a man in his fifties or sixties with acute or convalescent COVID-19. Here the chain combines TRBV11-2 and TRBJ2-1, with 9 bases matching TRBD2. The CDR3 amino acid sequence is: CASSLGSGRGEQFF. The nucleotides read TGTGCCAGCAGCTTAGGTAGCGGGAGAGGGGAGCAGTTCTTC.